Reported below is one TCR beta chain. The record originates from a study of blood T cell repertoires in COVID-19. Data came from immunoSEQ multiplex PCR; TCRdb stores just in-frame clones and leaves some out. The sample shows roughly 200,000 clones, 80% to 90% of them seen only once. The CDR3 runs 15 residues. Trimming at V came to 3 bases and at J to 5 bases, leaving 7 bases not matched to a gene. Germline CDR1 reads MNHEY; CDR2 reads SMNVEV (reference sequence). The gene calls are TRBV27 and TRBJ2-7; 10 bases agree with TRBD2. The sequenced sample consisted of PBMCs or T cells enriched from blood (not recorded which). The TCR originated in a young man in a cohort exposed to, infected with or recovered from COVID-19 (not recorded which). Here the CDR3 reads CASSFDWLAGDEQYF. The CDR3 coding sequence is TGTGCCAGCAGTTTCGATTGGCTAGCGGGAGACGAGCAGTACTTC.